This TCR beta chain was sequenced during a study of cytomegalovirus exposure and HLA in healthy donors. As for the study in general: One earlier analysis, a look at about 179 million T cells, found some 100 million unique TCR beta sequences.

This clone has a count of ten or more. Antigen specificity is unknown. General observations from the study: One later analysis reportedly identified an Asian-associated ancestry cluster that showed fewer N-insertions than the roughly 700-donor mean. The authors reported that TCR beta sequences could predict HLA-A and HLA-B alleles. These predictions were accurate for most subjects in the first cohort.

This CDR3 has 13 residues. Trimming stripped 4 bases from V and 8 bases from J, with 12 bases between. Germline CDR1 SGDLS, CDR2 YYNGEE. The PCR contained 60 Vbeta and 13 Jbeta primers. Assay used: immunoSEQ multiplex PCR; TCRdb lists only in-frame clones, some missing. The sample yields about 170,000 clones, 80% seen once. The chain couples TRBV9 to TRBJ2-2; D remains unclear. The sample consisted of PBMCs. This receptor was taken from a woman aged 45-65 years in good health and CMV-seropositive. This CDR3 reads CASSSHYVGELFF. CDR3 bases: TGTGCCAGCAGCTCCCACTACGTAGGGGAGCTGTTTTTT.